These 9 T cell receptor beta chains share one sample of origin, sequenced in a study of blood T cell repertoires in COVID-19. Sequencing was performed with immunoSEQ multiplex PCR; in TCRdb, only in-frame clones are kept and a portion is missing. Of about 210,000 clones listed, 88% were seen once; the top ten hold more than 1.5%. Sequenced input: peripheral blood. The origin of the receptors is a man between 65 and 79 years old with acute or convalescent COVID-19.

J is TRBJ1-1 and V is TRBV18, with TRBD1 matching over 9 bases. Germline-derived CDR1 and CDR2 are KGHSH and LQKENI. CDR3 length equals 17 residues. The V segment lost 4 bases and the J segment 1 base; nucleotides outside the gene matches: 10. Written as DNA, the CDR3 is TGTGCCAGCTCACATACACAGGGGGCGCCGCGGAACACTGAAGCTTTCTTT. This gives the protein CASSHTQGAPRNTEAFF.

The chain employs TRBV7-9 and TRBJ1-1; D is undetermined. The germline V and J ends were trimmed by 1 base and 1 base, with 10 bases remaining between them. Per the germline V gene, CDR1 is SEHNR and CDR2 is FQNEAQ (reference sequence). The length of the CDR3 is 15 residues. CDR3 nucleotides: TGTGCCAGCAGCTTAGGGGCGGGGAGGAACACTGAAGCTTTCTTT. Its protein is CASSLGAGRNTEAFF. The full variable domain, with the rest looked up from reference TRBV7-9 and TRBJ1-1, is DTGVSQNPRHKITKRGQNVTFRCDPISEHNRLYWYRQTLGQGPEFLTYFQNEAQLEKSRLLSDRFSAERPKGSFSTLEIQRTEQGDSAMYLCASSLGAGRNTEAFFGQGTRLTVV.

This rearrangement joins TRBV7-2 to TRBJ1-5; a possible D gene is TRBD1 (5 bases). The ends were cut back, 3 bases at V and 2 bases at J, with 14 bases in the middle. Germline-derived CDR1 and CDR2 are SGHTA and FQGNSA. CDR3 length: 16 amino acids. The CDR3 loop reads CASSFSGDRRNQPQHF. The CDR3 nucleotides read TGTGCCAGCAGCTTTTCGGGGGATAGGCGCAATCAGCCCCAGCATTTT. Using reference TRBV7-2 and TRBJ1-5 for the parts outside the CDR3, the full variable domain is GAGVSQSPSNKVTEKGKDVELRCDPISGHTALYWYRQSLGQGLEFLIYFQGNSAPDKSGLPSDRFSAERTGGSVSTLTIQRTQQEDSAVYLCASSFSGDRRNQPQHFGDGTRLSIL.

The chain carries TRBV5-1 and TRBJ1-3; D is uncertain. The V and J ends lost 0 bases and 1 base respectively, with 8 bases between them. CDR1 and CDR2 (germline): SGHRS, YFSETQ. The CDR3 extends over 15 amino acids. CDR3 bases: TGCGCCAGCAGCTTGGAGGCACAGTCTGGAAACACCATATATTTT. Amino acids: CASSLEAQSGNTIYF. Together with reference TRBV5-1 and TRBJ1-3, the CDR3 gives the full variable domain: KAGVTQTPRYLIKTRGQQVTLSCSPISGHRSVSWYQQTPGQGLQFLFEYFSETQRNKGNFPGRFSGRQFSNSRSEMNVSTLELGDSALYLCASSLEAQSGNTIYFGEGSWLTVV.

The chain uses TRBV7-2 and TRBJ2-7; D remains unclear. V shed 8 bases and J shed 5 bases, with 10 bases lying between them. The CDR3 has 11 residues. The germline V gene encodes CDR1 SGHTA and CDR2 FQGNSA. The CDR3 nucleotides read TGTGCCAGCCGAGGAGCCCACGAGCAGTACTTC. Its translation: CASRGAHEQYF. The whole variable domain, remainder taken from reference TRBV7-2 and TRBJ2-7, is GAGVSQSPSNKVTEKGKDVELRCDPISGHTALYWYRQSLGQGLEFLIYFQGNSAPDKSGLPSDRFSAERTGGSVSTLTIQRTQQEDSAVYLCASRGAHEQYFGPGTRLTVT.

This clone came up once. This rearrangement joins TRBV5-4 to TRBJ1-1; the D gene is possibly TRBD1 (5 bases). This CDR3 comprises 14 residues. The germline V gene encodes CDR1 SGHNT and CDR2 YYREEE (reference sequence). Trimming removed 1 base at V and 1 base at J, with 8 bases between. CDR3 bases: TGTGCCAGCAGCTTGCCGGGGGGGAACACTGAAGCTTTCTTT. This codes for CASSLPGGNTEAFF.

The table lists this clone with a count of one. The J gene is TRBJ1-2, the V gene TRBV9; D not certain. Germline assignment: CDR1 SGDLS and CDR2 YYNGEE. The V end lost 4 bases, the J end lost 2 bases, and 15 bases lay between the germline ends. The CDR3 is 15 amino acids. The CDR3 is CASSTTTSQNYGYTF. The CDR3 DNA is TGTGCCAGCAGCACCACCACTTCACAGAACTATGGCTACACCTTC.

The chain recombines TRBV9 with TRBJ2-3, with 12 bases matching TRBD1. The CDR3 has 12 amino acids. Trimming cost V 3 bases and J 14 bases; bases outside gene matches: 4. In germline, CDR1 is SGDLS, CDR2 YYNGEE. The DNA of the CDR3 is TGTGCCAGCAGCGGGGGACAGGGGGCAATGTATTTT. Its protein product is CASSGGQGAMYF.

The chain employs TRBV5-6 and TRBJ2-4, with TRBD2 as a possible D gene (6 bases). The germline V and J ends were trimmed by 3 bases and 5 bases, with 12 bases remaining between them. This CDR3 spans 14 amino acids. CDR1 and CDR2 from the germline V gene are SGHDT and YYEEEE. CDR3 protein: CASSWEDGENIQYF. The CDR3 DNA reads TGTGCCAGCAGCTGGGAGGACGGGGAAAACATTCAGTACTTC.